This TCR beta chain originates from a study of shared T cell receptors in the human thymus. The CDR3 length is 17 residues. Trimming took off 2 bases at V and 5 bases at J, with 22 bases between the two ends. Germline CDR1 SGDLS, CDR2 YYNGEE. Clones were read by immunoSEQ multiplex PCR, and TCRdb kept only the in-frame ones, dropping some. This repertoire shows hundreds of thousands of clones, 70% to 90% found once; its top ten account for about 0.0094%. The same specimen was also included in a second study, on human thymus T cells. From that second work: What appeared biased in thymic and blood repertoires was the usage of V and J genes.

The clonotype originates from a boy under two years old with a congenital heart defect. The sequenced sample was thymocytes. This rearrangement joins TRBV9 to TRBJ2-5, with D perhaps matching TRBD2 (5 bases). DNA for the CDR3: TGTGCCAGCAGCGTTGGTTCCCGCCGGGGTCCGGGGGAGACCCAGTACTTC. It specifies CASSVGSRRGPGETQYF.